These T cell receptor beta chains were read from a single sample in a study of blood T cell repertoires in COVID-19. Method: immunoSEQ multiplex PCR; TCRdb's copy keeps in-frame clones and lacks some. The sample carries 70,000 to 100,000 clones, approximately 90% recorded once. Input material: peripheral blood. The source of these receptors is an elderly woman with active COVID-19. CDR3s include the opening cysteine and the closing phenylalanine or tryptophan. Fields, in order: D gene, V gene, clone size, J gene, CDR3 DNA, CDR3 protein. A D gene is named only where the DNA matches it firmly. Size values are once, few and many counts, or a class for expanded clones, and some rows have none.

.	TRBV7-2	.	TRBJ1-1	TGTGCCAGCAGCCTCAGGGGATTAACTGAAGCTTTCTTT	CASSLRGLTEAFF
.	TRBV5-1	.	TRBJ2-1	TGCGCCAGCAGCTTGGCCCCAGTGGGGACTCGACTGGTGGAGCAGTTCTTC	CASSLAPVGTRLVEQFF
.	TRBV19	.	TRBJ2-7	TGTGCCAGTAGTATAGGACTTTTCTACGAGCAGTACTTC	CASSIGLFYEQYF
.	TRBV28	.	TRBJ1-1	TGTGCCAGCAGCTCTCAGGGGTTGTATACTGAAGCTTTCTTT	CASSSQGLYTEAFF
.	TRBV5-1	.	TRBJ2-5	TGCGCCAGCAGCTTGGCGCCGGGTAGCGCAAACCAAGAGACCCAGTACTTC	CASSLAPGSANQETQYF
.	TRBV19	.	TRBJ2-3	TGTGCCAGTAAGATTCAGGGTGCGACAGATACGCAGTATTTT	CASKIQGATDTQYF
TRBD1	TRBV5-4	.	TRBJ1-6	TGTGCCAGCAGCACTGCTACAGGGGGTATAGATTCACCCCTCCACTTT	CASSTATGGIDSPLHF
.	TRBV7-2	.	TRBJ2-5	TGTGCCAGCAGCTTAGAGGAGCTTGGGGAGACCCAGTACTTC	CASSLEELGETQYF
TRBD2	TRBV6-2/TRBV6-3	.	TRBJ2-3	TGTGCCAGCAGTTACGGGGGCGACAGCACTAGCGGGTATAGCACAGATACGCAGTATTTT	CASSYGGDSTSGYSTDTQYF
TRBD2	TRBV6-5	.	TRBJ2-7	TGTGCCAGTCGGACTAGCGGTGGGTACTCCTACGAGCAGTACTTC	CASRTSGGYSYEQYF
TRBD2	TRBV5-6	.	TRBJ2-2	TGTGCCAGCACCTTCATTTTGCGGGAGGCTGACACCGGGGAGCTGTTTTTT	CASTFILREADTGELFF
.	TRBV9	.	TRBJ2-1	TGTGCCAGCAGCGTGAGGGCCTCCTACAATGAGCAGTTCTTC	CASSVRASYNEQFF
.	TRBV3-1/TRBV3-2	.	TRBJ2-7	TGTGCCAGCAGCCAAGATAGAAGGGGCGAGCAGTACTTC	CASSQDRRGEQYF
TRBD1	TRBV19	.	TRBJ1-6	TGTGCCAGTAGACAGACAGGGGTCCAGACCCTCCACTTT	CASRQTGVQTLHF
TRBD2	TRBV28	.	TRBJ2-7	TGTGCCAGCAGTTTATCAGGGAGGGGTTGGGAGCAGTACTTC	CASSLSGRGWEQYF
.	TRBV11-2	.	TRBJ2-1	TGTGCCAGCAGCTTAGGTAATAGCGGATACAATGAGCAGTTCTTC	CASSLGNSGYNEQFF
TRBD1	TRBV7-8	.	TRBJ2-2	TGTGCCAGCAGCTTACTACGGGGACAGGGGGCCAAACCGAGCACCGGGGAGCTGTTTTTT	CASSLLRGQGAKPSTGELFF
.	TRBV7-8	.	TRBJ2-7	TGTGCCAGCAGCCCAGGGGTGTTGGCCTCCTACGAGCAGTACTTC	CASSPGVLASYEQYF
.	TRBV5-1	.	TRBJ2-1	TGCGCCAGCACCGTCGGACAGACGTACAATGAGCAGTTCTTC	CASTVGQTYNEQFF
.	TRBV4-3	once	TRBJ2-7	TGCGCCAGCAGCCAAGAGAGGAGTTCCTACGAGCAGTACTTC	CASSQERSSYEQYF
.	TRBV24-1	.	TRBJ2-1	TGTGCCACCAGTGACCCGCAGGGCCAGGGGGGTTCCGGTGAGCAGTTCTTC	CATSDPQGQGGSGEQFF
.	TRBV30	.	TRBJ1-4	TGTGCCTGGAGTGCCTCCGGGGAAAAACTGTTTTTT	CAWSASGEKLFF
TRBD1	TRBV6-6	.	TRBJ1-1	TGTGCCAGCAGTTACCGGGACAGATTGGGGGGTGAAGCTTTCTTT	CASSYRDRLGGEAFF
TRBD2	TRBV7-2	.	TRBJ2-2	TGTGCCAGCAGCCCGATAGCGGGAGTTGGAAAGAACACCGGGGAGCTGTTTTTT	CASSPIAGVGKNTGELFF
TRBD2	TRBV28	.	TRBJ2-5	TGTGCCAGCAGCAAGACTAGCGTGAGTCAGACCCAGTACTTC	CASSKTSVSQTQYF
.	TRBV29-1	.	TRBJ2-5	TGCAGCGTTCAGACAGGCAACCAAGAGACCCAGTACTTC	CSVQTGNQETQYF
TRBD2	TRBV5-1	.	TRBJ2-7	TGCGCCAGCAGCTTGGCGGGGCGGGGGGCCTACGAGCAGTACTTC	CASSLAGRGAYEQYF
.	TRBV4-3	.	TRBJ2-3	TGCGCCAGCAGCCAAGATCATACAGGGACAGATACGCAGTATTTT	CASSQDHTGTDTQYF
.	TRBV6-5	once	TRBJ2-1	TGTGCCAGCAGTTACCTGGGTAGTCGCCTTACTAGTGAGCAGTTCTTC	CASSYLGSRLTSEQFF
.	TRBV1	.	TRBJ2-6	TGCACCAGCAGAGGGGACAGCCTAGGGCCTGGGGCCAACGTCCTGACTTTC	CTSRGDSLGPGANVLTF
TRBD1	TRBV19	once	TRBJ2-7	TGTGCCAGCCGCCGGACAGGGAATAAGAACGAGCAGTACTTC	CASRRTGNKNEQYF
.	TRBV6-2/TRBV6-3	once	TRBJ1-4	TGTGCCAGCAGTTACTCGATTCGGAGGGCTGGTGAAAAACTGTTTTTT	CASSYSIRRAGEKLFF
TRBD2	TRBV7-7	once	TRBJ2-5	TGTGCTAGCAGCTTGGGGTCTCTAGCGGGAGGCGGGGAGACCCAGTACTTC	CASSLGSLAGGGETQYF
.	TRBV28	.	TRBJ2-1	TGTGCCAGCAGTTCCCCCCCCGGAGCAGGGGGGCAGGGAGGTCCGTTGGAGCGGCAGTTCTTC	CASSSPPGAGGQGGPLERQFF
.	TRBV18	.	TRBJ2-5	TGTGCCAGCTCACCAGGGGCGGGGGCGCGACAAGAGACCCAGTACTTC	CASSPGAGARQETQYF
.	TRBV9	once	TRBJ1-6	TGTGCCAGCAGCGTAGAGGGACACGGCAATTCACCCCTCCACTTT	CASSVEGHGNSPLHF
TRBD1	TRBV18	once	TRBJ1-4	TGTGCCAGCTCACCGTCGGGACAGCCAAGAGGTGAAAAACTGTTTTTT	CASSPSGQPRGEKLFF
.	TRBV6-2/TRBV6-3	once	TRBJ2-7	TGTGCCAGCAGTTACACAAAATACGAGCAGTACTTC	CASSYTKYEQYF
.	TRBV5-4	.	TRBJ2-1	TGTGCCAGCAGCTTGGGTTTTAGTTACAATGAGCAGTTCTTC	CASSLGFSYNEQFF
.	TRBV19	few	TRBJ1-3	TGTGCCAGTAGAGGGGCCTTCTCTGGAAACACCATATATTTT	CASRGAFSGNTIYF
.	TRBV3-1/TRBV3-2	.	TRBJ2-3	TGTGCCAGCAGCCAAGCCGGGACTGCGCAGTATTTT	CASSQAGTAQYF
TRBD1	TRBV24-1	once	TRBJ1-5	TGTGCCACCAGTGATTCCACCTCCAGGGGGGCTTTGGGCAATCAGCCCCAGCATTTT	CATSDSTSRGALGNQPQHF
TRBD2	TRBV7-8	.	TRBJ2-5	TGTGCCAGCAGCAAGGGACTAGCGGACCCGTACCAAGAGACCCAGTACTTC	CASSKGLADPYQETQYF
TRBD2	TRBV28	.	TRBJ2-7	TGTGCCAGCACCGCTAGCGGCTCCTACGAGCAGTACTTC	CASTASGSYEQYF
.	TRBV19	.	TRBJ1-3	TGTGCCAGTAGAACGGAAACCAGGGCCTCTGGAAACACCATATATTTT	CASRTETRASGNTIYF
TRBD1	TRBV9	.	TRBJ2-1	TGTGCCAGCAGCCGGGACAGGGGCTATGAGCAGTTCTTC	CASSRDRGYEQFF